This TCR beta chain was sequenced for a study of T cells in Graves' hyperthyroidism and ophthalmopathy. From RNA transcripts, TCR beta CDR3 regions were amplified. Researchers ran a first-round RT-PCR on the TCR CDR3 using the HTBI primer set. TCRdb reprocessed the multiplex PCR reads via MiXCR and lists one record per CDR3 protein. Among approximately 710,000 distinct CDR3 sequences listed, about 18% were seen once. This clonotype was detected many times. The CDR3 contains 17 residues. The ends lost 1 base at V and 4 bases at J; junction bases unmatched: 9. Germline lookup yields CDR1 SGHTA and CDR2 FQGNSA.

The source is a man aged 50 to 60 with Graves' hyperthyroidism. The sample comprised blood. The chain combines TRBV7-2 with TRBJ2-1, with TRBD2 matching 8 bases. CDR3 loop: CASSLVSTASGYNEQFF. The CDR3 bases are TGTGCCAGCAGCTTAGTTAGTACTGCTAGCGGGTACAATGAGCAGTTCTTC.